The next 20 T cell receptor beta chains were all read from a single sample in a study of blood T cells in healthy people across ages. Using a J-beta primer mix together with a sample-barcoded 5' primer, a second PCR was run for about 7 to 12 cycles. One entry per CDR3 protein, called by TCRdb with MiXCR from the 5' RACE reads. There are roughly 900,000 distinct CDR3 sequences in the sample; roughly 43% occur only once, and around an eighth lies in the top ten. The sequencing sample was made of blood. The receptors come from a man younger than 45 in good health.

The chain links TRBV6-1 to TRBJ1-3; D unclear. This CDR3 has 12 amino acids. V lost 6 bases to trimming and J lost 2 bases, with 5 bases between them. CDR1 is MNHNS, CDR2 SASEGT, per germline. For the CDR3, the DNA is TGTGCCAGCAGCGGGCCTGGAAACACCATATATTTT. This gives the protein CASSGPGNTIYF.

The V gene is TRBV7-2, the J gene TRBJ2-1; 7 bases fit TRBD2. Germline V gene lookup returns CDR1 SGHTA and CDR2 FQGNSA. The CDR3 has 16 amino acids. Trimming removed 5 bases from V and 0 bases from J; junction bases left unmatched: 7. For the CDR3, the DNA is TGTGCCAGCAGCACAGCGGGGACGGTCTCCTACAATGAGCAGTTCTTC. This gives the protein CASSTAGTVSYNEQFF. The entire variable domain, with the rest obtained from reference TRBV7-2 and TRBJ2-1, is as follows: GAGVSQSPSNKVTEKGKDVELRCDPISGHTALYWYRQSLGQGLEFLIYFQGNSAPDKSGLPSDRFSAERTGGSVSTLTIQRTQQEDSAVYLCASSTAGTVSYNEQFFGPGTRLTVL.

This chain connects TRBV20-1 to TRBJ2-3; TRBD2 agrees at 7 bases. This CDR3 region has 15 residues. The V gene's germline CDR1 is DFQATT and CDR2 SNEGSKA (reference sequence). With 0 bases clipped from V and 2 bases from J, the junction kept 5 bases outside the gene matches. In DNA form, the CDR3 reads TGCAGTGCTAGAGATCCCAGCGGGGTCACAGATACGCAGTATTTT. As protein: CSARDPSGVTDTQYF.

V and J are TRBV7-2 and TRBJ2-5; tentatively, D is TRBD1 (5 bases). The V end was cut by 1 base, the J end by 2 bases, with 11 bases between. CDR1 is SGHTA and CDR2 is FQGNSA in the germline V gene. CDR3 size: 15 residues. The CDR3 DNA reads TGTGCCAGCAGCTTAGACAGGCCCCAGCAAGAGACCCAGTACTTC. Amino acid sequence: CASSLDRPQQETQYF.

V is TRBV27 and J is TRBJ1-2; 7 nucleotides line up with TRBD1. The CDR3 is 12 residues long. Germline lookup yields CDR1 MNHEY and CDR2 SMNVEV (reference sequence). V lost 7 bases, J lost 8 bases, and 7 bases stayed unmatched. CDR3 nucleotides: TGTGCCAGCACTCCGACAGGGAGAGGCTACACCTTC. Translating it yields CASTPTGRGYTF.

With respect to this clonotype: Compared with germline, one end of the junction differs, possibly owing to a read error. The rearrangement links TRBV4-2 to TRBJ2-7; 9 bases match TRBD2. The CDR3 contains 18 residues. The V gene's germline CDR1 is LGHNA and CDR2 YNFKEQ. Here the CDR3 DNA reads TGTGCCAGCAGCCAAGATCGGCCTAGCGGGGCTCTCTCCTACGAGAAGTACTTC. Its translation: CASSQDRPSGALSYEKYF.

The chain has TRBV7-9 and TRBJ2-1; D gene unclear. The CDR3 has 8 residues. V was trimmed by 8 bases and J by 9 bases, leaving 2 bases between them. Per the germline V gene, CDR1 is SEHNR and CDR2 is FQNEAQ (reference sequence). The CDR3, as DNA: TGTGCCAGCCCTGAGCAGTTCTTC. It yields the protein CASPEQFF.

J is TRBJ1-6 and V is TRBV20-1; D ambiguous. CDR3 size: 15 residues. Looked up from germline, CDR1 is DFQATT and CDR2 is SNEGSKA (reference sequence). The V end lost 6 bases, the J end lost 5 bases, and 17 bases lay between the germline ends. Written as DNA, the CDR3 is TGCAGTGCGCCTGGCCCAGGTGGCGATAATTCACCCCTCCACTTT. Translation gives CSAPGPGGDNSPLHF.

V and J are TRBV27 and TRBJ1-6, with D uncertain. V lost 4 bases and J lost 10, with 14 bases in between. The CDR3 consists of 14 residues. Germline V lookup: CDR1 MNHEY, CDR2 SMNVEV (reference sequence). CDR3 nucleotide sequence: TGTGCCAGCAGTTGGACCCTCTTGGGGTCACCCCTCCACTTT. This gives the protein CASSWTLLGSPLHF.

This clonotype was detected ten times or more. This chain connects TRBV29-1 to TRBJ2-7; possible D gene TRBD2, 6 bases. This CDR3 region has 13 residues. Trimming took off 3 bases at V and 2 bases at J, with 11 bases between the two ends. Germline values: CDR1 SQVTM, CDR2 ANQGSEA. CDR3 in amino acids: CSVEGGSAYEQYF. CDR3 DNA sequence: TGCAGCGTTGAGGGGGGTTCGGCCTACGAGCAGTACTTC.

The J gene is TRBJ2-7, the V gene TRBV6-6; D gene uncertain. Germline loops: CDR1 MNHNY, CDR2 SVGAGI (reference sequence). The V end was cut by 5 bases, the J end by 0 bases, with 14 bases between. CDR3 length equals 15 residues. CDR3: CASSPRHLSSYEQYF. CDR3 bases: TGTGCCAGCAGTCCCCGACATCTTAGCTCCTACGAGCAGTACTTC.

J is TRBJ2-1 and V is TRBV7-2; TRBD2 aligns across 7 bases. The germline V gene encodes CDR1 SGHTA and CDR2 FQGNSA. This CDR3 region has 15 residues. V lost 2 bases to trimming and J lost 7 bases; unmatched junction nucleotides: 8. CDR3 in amino acids: CASSLLAAGINEQFF. The CDR3 DNA reads as TGTGCCAGCAGCTTATTGGCAGCGGGGATAAATGAGCAGTTCTTC.

The chain couples TRBV30 to TRBJ1-2, with a possible D match to TRBD1 (5 bases). Looked up from germline, CDR1 is GTSNPN and CDR2 is SVGIG (reference sequence). The ends were cut back, 4 bases at V and 4 bases at J, with 13 bases in the middle. This CDR3 region has 13 residues. CDR3 bases: TGTGCCTGGACCCCCTCGGGGGTCTATGGCTACACCTTC. Encoded protein: CAWTPSGVYGYTF. The complete variable domain, with remaining parts taken from reference TRBV30 and TRBJ1-2, reads SQTIHQWPATLVQPVGSPLSLECTVEGTSNPNLYWYRQAAGRGLQLLFYSVGIGQISSEVPQNLSASRPQDRQFILSSKKLLLSDSGFYLCAWTPSGVYGYTFGSGTRLTVV.

This clonotype was detected many times. The chain recombines TRBV7-9 with TRBJ2-1, with 7 bases lining up with TRBD2. There are 15 residues in the CDR3. Losses at the gene ends were 2 bases for V and 3 bases for J; bases not matched to a gene: 4. In germline, CDR1 is SEHNR, CDR2 FQNEAQ (reference sequence). CDR3 DNA: TGTGCCAGCAGCTTAACGGGGGGTGGCTACAATGAGCAGTTCTTC. It translates to CASSLTGGGYNEQFF.

Here the CDR3 reads CSARDRGRTEAFF. CDR3 sequence (DNA): TGCAGTGCTAGGGACAGGGGTAGGACTGAAGCTTTCTTT. J is TRBJ1-1 and V is TRBV20-1; 9 bases are a match to TRBD1. Germline lookup yields CDR1 DFQATT and CDR2 SNEGSKA (reference sequence). The J segment lost 5 bases and the V segment lost 3 bases, leaving 4 bases of the junction unmatched. The CDR3 is 13 residues long.

This clonotype was picked up a small number of times. V and J are TRBV5-1 and TRBJ2-7; either TRBD1 or TRBD2 may fit D (6 bases each). V gave up 3 bases and J gave up 2 bases, with 18 bases separating them. CDR1 and CDR2 from the germline V gene are SGHRS and YFSETQ. The CDR3 loop spans 16 amino acids. The chain's CDR3 is CASSYAPAEGAYEQYF. The CDR3 DNA sequence: TGCGCCAGCAGCTACGCGCCGGCGGAGGGGGCCTACGAGCAGTACTTC. Drawing the rest from reference TRBV5-1 and TRBJ2-7, the complete variable domain is KAGVTQTPRYLIKTRGQQVTLSCSPISGHRSVSWYQQTPGQGLQFLFEYFSETQRNKGNFPGRFSGRQFSNSRSEMNVSTLELGDSALYLCASSYAPAEGAYEQYFGPGTRLTVT.

The V and J genes are TRBV20-1 and TRBJ2-7; TRBD1 agrees at 9 bases. The trim removed 6 bases at V and 2 bases at J, leaving 11 bases unmatched. CDR3 length equals 15 residues. Germline assignment: CDR1 DFQATT and CDR2 SNEGSKA (reference sequence). CDR3 residues: CSAPPLDRGPYEQYF. The CDR3 nucleotides are TGCAGTGCCCCCCCCCTGGACAGGGGACCCTACGAGCAGTACTTC.

This chain joins TRBV20-1 and TRBJ2-3; tentatively, D is TRBD2 (6 bases). Germline V gives CDR1 DFQATT, CDR2 SNEGSKA (reference sequence). The CDR3 covers 17 residues. V lost 0 bases and J 0 bases, leaving 16 bases between the germline ends. The CDR3 sequence is CSARDLWAGPSTDTQYF. The CDR3, as DNA: TGCAGTGCTAGAGATCTGTGGGCGGGGCCCAGCACAGATACGCAGTATTTT.

The gene calls are TRBV15 and TRBJ1-6; D gene unclear. The germline V gene has CDR1 LNHNV and CDR2 YYDKDF (reference sequence). The CDR3 contains 14 residues. The V and J ends lost 0 bases and 9 bases respectively, with 9 bases between them. CDR3 coding DNA: TGTGCCACCAGCAGAGAGTCCAAGGGTTCACCCCTCCACTTT. Translation gives CATSRESKGSPLHF.

A few counts support this clonotype. V is TRBV5-1 and J is TRBJ1-5; a weak D match, TRBD1 (5 bases). CDR3 length: 14 amino acids. Trimming cost V 0 bases and J 3 bases, with 7 bases left between them. Germline CDR1 SGHRS, CDR2 YFSETQ. In nucleotides, the CDR3 is TGCGCCAGCAGCTTGGCACAGGTCAATCAGCCCCAGCATTTT. This encodes CASSLAQVNQPQHF.